This T cell receptor (beta chain) was identified in a study of blood T cell repertoires in COVID-19. Study-wide background: Sample material is recorded as cDNA or gDNA derived from T cells, B-cell-depleted T cells, or PBMCs.

The Seattle patients joined while their infection was active and were tracked longitudinally afterward. Remarks on this clone: Its ends do not fully match the called genes, so a read error is possible.

Per the original methods: Cell counts per sample came from amplifying reference gene primers. The data were produced by immunoSEQ multiplex PCR, yet TCRdb's version contains in-frame clones alone and is incomplete. V and J calls and clone size are as listed in that table; D and trimming were resolved from the DNA. The sample holds about 280,000 clones, approximately 91% seen once. This receptor was taken from a woman aged 25-40 years with COVID-19, enrolled during active disease. The sequenced sample consisted of peripheral blood.

Written as DNA, the CDR3 is TGCAGTGTTACGGGACAGCCTTACTTT. As protein: CSVTGQPYF. The chain uses TRBV20-1 and TRBJ1-6, with 7 nucleotides matching TRBD1. The CDR3 loop spans 9 amino acids. Germline lookup yields CDR1 DFQATT and CDR2 SNEGSKA (reference sequence).